This T cell receptor beta chain is from a study of shared clonotypes between healthy human individuals. As for the study in general: Sampling drew on donors who were a couple of women and three men aged 18 to 49. Per donor, three plates held CD4 naive cells, three held CD4 memory, two held CD8 naive and one held CD8 memory.

Germline V gene data show CDR1 as SNHLY and CDR2 as FYNNEI. V gave up 6 bases and J gave up 7 bases; unmatched junction bases: 12. The CDR3 runs 15 residues. Those who donated were healthy HIV-negative adults, with no recent acute infections or vaccinations reported. How the authors handled the data: In the immunoSEQ data, sequences were junction-only and lacked quality scores, so filtering differed. Sequencing used immunoSEQ multiplex PCR; TCRdb keeps in-frame clones, though not all of them. From that table come the V and J calls and clone size; the DNA was used to work out D and trimming. The data show over a million clones, about 74% seen once.

The receptor was isolated from a man aged 18 to 30 in good health. Sequencing was carried out using memory CD4+ T cells sorted from blood. Subset: CD45RA-negative fraction. The chain recombines TRBV2 with TRBJ2-5, with TRBD2 matching 9 bases. This CDR3 is CASRPTSGLGGTQYF. The CDR3 DNA reads as TGTGCCAGCAGGCCTACTAGCGGGCTGGGGGGGACCCAGTACTTC.